The next 13 T cell receptor beta chains were all read from a single sample in a study of T cells in Graves' hyperthyroidism and ophthalmopathy. TCR beta CDR3 sequences were amplified from RNA transcripts. TCR CDR3 underwent first-round RT-PCR with the HTBI primer set. From the multiplex PCR reads, TCRdb called clonotypes with MiXCR, one entry per CDR3 protein. The data show about 590,000 distinct CDR3 sequences, approximately 15% seen once. Specimen: blood. The source of these receptors is a woman between 25 and 40 years old with Graves' hyperthyroidism.

V and J are TRBV2 and TRBJ2-7; 14 nucleotides line up with TRBD2. V was pared by 5 bases and J by 2 bases, with 8 bases of the junction left unmatched. Germline CDR1 is SNHLY and CDR2 is FYNNEI. The CDR3 is 17 residues long. The chain's CDR3 is CASSSGLAGGGPYEQYF. For the CDR3, the DNA is TGTGCCAGCAGTTCCGGACTAGCGGGAGGAGGCCCCTACGAGCAGTACTTC.

J is TRBJ1-4 and V is TRBV4-3; 8 bases match TRBD1. This CDR3 region has 15 residues. Trimming cost V 2 bases and J 10 bases; bases outside gene matches: 9. The germline V gene has CDR1 LGHNA and CDR2 YSLEER. The CDR3 region is CASSQLRTGWRKLFF. CDR3 in DNA: TGCGCCAGCAGCCAACTACGGACAGGGTGGAGAAAACTGTTTTTT.

The V gene is TRBV16, the J gene TRBJ1-1; D ambiguous. Germline CDR1 reads KGHSY; CDR2 reads FQNENV. This CDR3 has 15 amino acids. Between the trimmed V and J ends, which lost 3 bases and 4 bases, there was a span of 15 bases. The CDR3 nucleotides are TGTGCCAGCAGCCATTACGAGGTTGTTGGCACTGAAGCTTTCTTT. Protein sequence: CASSHYEVVGTEAFF.

CDR3 residues: CASSFRGGKNIQYF. The CDR3 DNA reads as TGTGCCAGCAGCTTCAGGGGGGGCAAAAACATTCAGTACTTC. The chain carries TRBV7-9 and TRBJ2-4; TRBD1 or TRBD2 may be the D gene (7 bases each). CDR1 is SEHNR and CDR2 is FQNEAQ in the germline V gene (reference sequence). V lost 3 bases and J 3 bases, leaving 9 bases between the germline ends. This CDR3 region has 14 residues.

The CDR3 DNA reads as TGTGCCACCAGTGATTCCGTGACAGGGTTCCGAGAGACCCAGTACTTC. Its protein product is CATSDSVTGFRETQYF. The rearrangement uses TRBV24-1 and TRBJ2-5; 7 bases match TRBD1. This CDR3 is built from 16 residues. CDR1 is KGHDR, CDR2 SFDVKD, per germline. Trimming cost V 2 bases and J 4 bases; bases outside gene matches: 9.

Concerning this clonotype: One base away lies a much larger clone, so this may be a sequencing read error. The chain joins TRBV7-6 to TRBJ2-7; either TRBD1 or TRBD2 may supply D (5 bases each). CDR1 is SGHVS, CDR2 FNYEAQ, per germline. Trimming took off 5 bases at V and 3 bases at J, with 14 bases between the two ends. The CDR3 spans 14 residues. CDR3 sequence (DNA): TGTGCCAGCAGCCTCACGGGACGGGTCTACGAGCAGTACTTC. Translating it yields CASSLTGRVYEQYF.

At least ten counts were recorded for this clonotype. The chain recombines TRBV20-1 with TRBJ2-7; 9 bases are a match to TRBD2. V was clipped by 6 bases and J by 6 bases; unmatched bases: 6. The germline V gene has CDR1 DFQATT and CDR2 SNEGSKA (reference sequence). The CDR3 runs to 12 residues. The CDR3 nucleotides are TGCAGTGCCAAAAGAGCGGGAGGCGAGCAGTACTTC. Translation gives CSAKRAGGEQYF.

This clonotype was recorded at least ten times. The chain is built from TRBV7-2 and TRBJ2-2; D uncertain. The CDR3 extends over 13 amino acids. V shed 0 bases and J shed 4 bases, with 3 bases lying between them. CDR1 is SGHTA, CDR2 FQGNSA, per germline. Here the CDR3 DNA reads TGTGCCAGCAGCTTAGCGGCCACCGGGGAGCTGTTTTTT. This encodes CASSLAATGELFF.

This clonotype was observed many times. The chain employs TRBV30 and TRBJ1-6; 7 bases map to TRBD1. This CDR3 has 14 amino acids. V lost 4 bases, J lost 7 bases, and 7 bases stayed unmatched. Germline CDR1 reads GTSNPN; CDR2 reads SVGIG (reference sequence). The CDR3: CAWNTGQSNSPLHF. Written as DNA, the CDR3 is TGTGCCTGGAATACGGGACAGTCAAATTCACCCCTCCACTTT. Full variable domain (remainder filled in from reference TRBV30 and TRBJ1-6): SQTIHQWPATLVQPVGSPLSLECTVEGTSNPNLYWYRQAAGRGLQLLFYSVGIGQISSEVPQNLSASRPQDRQFILSSKKLLLSDSGFYLCAWNTGQSNSPLHFGNGTRLTVT.

V and J are TRBV3-2 and TRBJ2-5. TRBV3-2 is labeled a pseudogene. The CDR3 sequence is 13 residues long. CDR3 residues: CASSQNRRETQYF. The DNA for the CDR3 is TGTGCCAGCAGCCAAAACCGGAGAGAGACCCAGTACTTC.

This clonotype was found many times. This chain uses TRBV12-3 or TRBV12-4 with TRBJ1-2, with D hard to call. This CDR3 spans 14 amino acids. V lost 5 bases to trimming and J lost 4 bases, with 14 bases between them. The CDR3: CASSNNTKVYGYTF. CDR3 in DNA: TGTGCCAGCAGTAATAATACTAAGGTCTATGGCTACACCTTC.

This chain uses TRBV9 with TRBJ2-7; 7 positions agree with TRBD1. Trimming cost V 0 bases and J 5 bases; bases outside gene matches: 11. Germline CDR1 SGDLS, CDR2 YYNGEE. The CDR3 spans 16 residues. The CDR3 bases are TGTGCCAGCAGCGTAGATCCCTGGGCAGGGGGAGACGAGCAGTACTTC. Its translation: CASSVDPWAGGDEQYF.

In its sample, this clonotype was seen many times. V is TRBV6-1 and J is TRBJ2-3, with 8 bases identical to TRBD2. From germline, CDR1 is MNHNS and CDR2 SASEGT. The J segment lost 0 bases and the V segment lost 5 bases, leaving 10 bases of the junction unmatched. The CDR3 is 17 residues long. The CDR3 DNA reads as TGTGCCAGCAGTTCCTCCTCGCCTAGCGGGAGCACAGATACGCAGTATTTT. As protein: CASSSSSPSGSTDTQYF.